Listed below are T cell receptor beta chains from one sample, sequenced in a study of cytomegalovirus exposure and HLA in healthy donors. Only in-frame clones appear in the TCRdb table, and some are missing; sequencing was by immunoSEQ multiplex PCR. The sample has fewer than 250,000 clones; roughly 80% are singletons. The sequencing sample was made of PBMCs. The origin of the receptors is a man aged 40-49 years in good health and CMV-seronegative. Each CDR3 is given with its conserved first and last residue. The size of a clone is reported for some rows only, either as once, few or many, or as a class for expanded clones.

j_call	clone_size	v_call	cdr3_aa
TRBJ2-3	.	TRBV19	CASSSGLAGGAVDTQYF
TRBJ2-2	.	TRBV7-9	CAILPGEVNRNTGELFF
TRBJ2-1	.	TRBV6-4	CASSDSREADEQFF
TRBJ1-4	.	TRBV7-9	CASSPMTGKLFF
TRBJ2-3	.	TRBV5-1	CASSLTKAGGIDTQYF
TRBJ1-5	.	TRBV28	CASTVSSGLWGPQHF
TRBJ1-6	.	TRBV7-6	CASSLSWSRSYNSPLHF
TRBJ1-5	.	TRBV30	CAWSRTENQPQHF
TRBJ1-4	few	TRBV30	CAWTSGTGVTDEKLFF
TRBJ1-4	.	TRBV6-1	CASSHRDIGLALFF
TRBJ2-3	.	TRBV7-6	CASSSLTGGGAVTQYF
TRBJ1-1	.	TRBV7-9	CASCRSHLNTEAFF
TRBJ1-3	once	TRBV2	CASSEGGVLSGNTIYF
TRBJ1-1	.	TRBV7-9	CASSLAQGLDTEAFF
TRBJ1-5	.	TRBV6-5	CASRDRFNQPQHF
TRBJ2-7	.	TRBV10-3	CAIRLGTGVFEQYF
TRBJ2-5	.	TRBV5-8	CASSPDLRQETQYF
TRBJ1-1	.	TRBV19	CASSIRTGGANTEAFF
TRBJ1-5	.	TRBV2	CASNRQGQPQHF
TRBJ1-1	.	TRBV7-6	CASSPDFTGGAFF
TRBJ2-5	.	TRBV6-5	CASSTGRFRETQYF
TRBJ2-7	.	TRBV27	CASSFGGNSYEQYF
TRBJ1-1	.	TRBV7-9	CASSLTGGTEAFF
TRBJ2-1	.	TRBV29-1	CSVDNRLSSYNEQFF
TRBJ1-2	.	TRBV29-1	CSVGTGTGYGYTF
TRBJ2-3	few	TRBV21-1	CASSKGTSGSSDTQYF
TRBJ2-1	.	TRBV5-8	CASSPETRLAGGTYNEQFF
TRBJ2-1	.	TRBV14	CASSQRQGTTGFF
TRBJ2-2	.	TRBV4-1	CASSPRETGVNTGELFF
TRBJ1-2	few	TRBV2	CASSLQGLDGYTF
TRBJ2-1	.	TRBV10-2	CASSLGGPYNEQFF
TRBJ1-2	once	TRBV4-1	CASSPYMDYGYTF
TRBJ2-4	.	TRBV6-4	CASSVNPGDIQYF
TRBJ1-5	.	TRBV19	CASSKQGYQPQHF
TRBJ2-2	.	TRBV18	CASSRASGSSGELFF
TRBJ2-7	.	TRBV27	CASSLRGEQYF
TRBJ1-1	.	TRBV5-1	CASSLLDTGLNTEAFF
TRBJ2-4	.	TRBV14	CASSQGPGGQNIQYF
TRBJ2-1	.	TRBV5-6	CASSLGGGFYNEQFF
TRBJ2-3	.	TRBV2	CASRRAGPTDTKYF
TRBJ2-3	.	TRBV7-9	CASSYRDRDTDTQYF
TRBJ2-7	.	TRBV27	CASSFLPPPAGRYEQYF
TRBJ1-5	.	TRBV19	CAGQTQPQHF
TRBJ1-6	.	TRBV21-1	CASSNPLRLSALSSYNSPLHF
TRBJ1-2	.	TRBV10-2	CASSDGGGYTF
TRBJ1-3	few	TRBV5-4	CASSSRSGGNTIYF
TRBJ1-5	.	TRBV2	CASTSDRGNNQPQHF
TRBJ2-5	.	TRBV15	CATSRGGSVETQYF
TRBJ2-7	.	TRBV12-5	CASGLTGGEQYF
.	.	TRBV6-1	CASTEGTSGYEQYF
TRBJ2-2	.	TRBV27	CASSLVRVLNTGELFF